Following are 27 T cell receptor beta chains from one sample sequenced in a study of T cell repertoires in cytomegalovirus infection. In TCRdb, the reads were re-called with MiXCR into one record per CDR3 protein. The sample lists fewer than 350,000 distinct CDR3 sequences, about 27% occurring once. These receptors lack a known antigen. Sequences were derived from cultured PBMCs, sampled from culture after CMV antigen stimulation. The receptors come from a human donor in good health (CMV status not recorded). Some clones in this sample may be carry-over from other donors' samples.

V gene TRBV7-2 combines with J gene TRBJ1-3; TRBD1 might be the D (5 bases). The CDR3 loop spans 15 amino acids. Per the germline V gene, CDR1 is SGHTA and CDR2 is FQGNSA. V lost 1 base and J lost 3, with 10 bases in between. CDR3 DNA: TGTGCCAGCAGCTTAGTATGGGGGGGTGGAAACACCATATATTTT. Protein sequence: CASSLVWGGGNTIYF. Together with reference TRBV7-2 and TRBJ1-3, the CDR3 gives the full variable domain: GAGVSQSPSNKVTEKGKDVELRCDPISGHTALYWYRQSLGQGLEFLIYFQGNSAPDKSGLPSDRFSAERTGGSVSTLTIQRTQQEDSAVYLCASSLVWGGGNTIYFGEGSWLTVV.

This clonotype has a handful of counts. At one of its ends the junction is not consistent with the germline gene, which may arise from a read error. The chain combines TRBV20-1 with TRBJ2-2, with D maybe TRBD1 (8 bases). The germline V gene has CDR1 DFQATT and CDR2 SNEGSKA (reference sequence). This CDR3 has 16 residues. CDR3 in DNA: TGCAGTGCTAGAGACGACCTACAGGGGGGGGGGGGGGGGCTGTTTTTT. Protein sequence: CSARDDLQGGGGGLFF.

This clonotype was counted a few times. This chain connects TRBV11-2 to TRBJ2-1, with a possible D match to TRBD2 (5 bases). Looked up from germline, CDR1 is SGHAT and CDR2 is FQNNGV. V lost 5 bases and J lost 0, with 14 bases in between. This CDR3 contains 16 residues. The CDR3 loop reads CASSTGLGSSYNEQFF. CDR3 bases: TGTGCCAGCAGCACCGGTTTGGGGAGCTCCTACAATGAGCAGTTCTTC.

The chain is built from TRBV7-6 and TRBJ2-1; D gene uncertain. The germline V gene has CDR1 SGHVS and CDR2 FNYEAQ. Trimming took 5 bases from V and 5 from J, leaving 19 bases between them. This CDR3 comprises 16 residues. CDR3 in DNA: TGTGCCAGCAGCCTAAGGTCGACTTCCTCGGACAATGAGCAGTTCTTC. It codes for CASSLRSTSSDNEQFF.

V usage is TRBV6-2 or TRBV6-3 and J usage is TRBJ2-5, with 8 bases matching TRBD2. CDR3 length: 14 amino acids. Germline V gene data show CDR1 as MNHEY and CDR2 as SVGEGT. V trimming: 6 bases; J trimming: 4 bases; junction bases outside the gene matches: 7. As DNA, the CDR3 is TGTGCCAGCAGCCGGACGGGAGGGTCAGAGACCCAGTACTTC. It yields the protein CASSRTGGSETQYF.

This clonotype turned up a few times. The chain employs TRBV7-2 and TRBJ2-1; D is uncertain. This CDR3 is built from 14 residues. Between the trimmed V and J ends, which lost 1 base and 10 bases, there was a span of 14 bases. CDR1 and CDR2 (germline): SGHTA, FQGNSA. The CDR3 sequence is CASSLGFGPQEQFF. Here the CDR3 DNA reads TGTGCCAGCAGCTTAGGTTTTGGTCCACAGGAGCAGTTCTTC.

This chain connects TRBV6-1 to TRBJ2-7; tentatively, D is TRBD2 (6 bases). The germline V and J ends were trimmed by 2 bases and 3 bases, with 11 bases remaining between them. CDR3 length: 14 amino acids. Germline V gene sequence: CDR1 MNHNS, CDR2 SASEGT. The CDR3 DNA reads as TGTGCCAGCAGTGAAAATCGGGGGAGCTACGAGCAGTACTTC. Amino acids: CASSENRGSYEQYF.

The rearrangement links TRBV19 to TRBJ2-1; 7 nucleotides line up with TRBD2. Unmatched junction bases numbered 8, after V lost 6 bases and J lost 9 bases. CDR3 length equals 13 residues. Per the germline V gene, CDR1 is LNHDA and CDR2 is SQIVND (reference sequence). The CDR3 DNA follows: TGTGCCAGTAGGACTAGCCTCGGCAGTGAGCAGTTCTTC. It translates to CASRTSLGSEQFF. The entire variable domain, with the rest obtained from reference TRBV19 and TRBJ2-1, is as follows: DGGITQSPKYLFRKEGQNVTLSCEQNLNHDAMYWYRQDPGQGLRLIYYSQIVNDFQKGDIAEGYSVSREKKESFPLTVTSAQKNPTAFYLCASRTSLGSEQFFGPGTRLTVL.

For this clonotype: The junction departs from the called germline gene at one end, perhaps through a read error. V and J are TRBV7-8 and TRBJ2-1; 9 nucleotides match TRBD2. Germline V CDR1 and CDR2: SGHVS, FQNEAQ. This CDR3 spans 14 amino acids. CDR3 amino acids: CASSSERGDNEQFF. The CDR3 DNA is TGTGCCAGTAGCTCCGAGCGGGGGGACAATGAGCAGTTCTTC.

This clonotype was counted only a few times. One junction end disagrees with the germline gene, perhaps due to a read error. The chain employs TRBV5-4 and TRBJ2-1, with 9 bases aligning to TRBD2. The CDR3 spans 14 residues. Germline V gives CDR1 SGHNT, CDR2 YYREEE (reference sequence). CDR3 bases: TGTGCCAGCAGCGGAGCCGGGACTAGCCCCGAAGGGAGCTTC. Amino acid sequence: CASSGAGTSPEGSF.

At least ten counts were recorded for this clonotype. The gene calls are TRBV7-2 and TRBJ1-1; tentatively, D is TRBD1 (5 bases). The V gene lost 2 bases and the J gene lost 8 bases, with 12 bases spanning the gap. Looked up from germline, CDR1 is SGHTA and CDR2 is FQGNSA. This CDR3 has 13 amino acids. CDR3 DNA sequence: TGTGCCAGCAGCTTATGGAGGGACCAAGAAGCTTTCTTT. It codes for CASSLWRDQEAFF.

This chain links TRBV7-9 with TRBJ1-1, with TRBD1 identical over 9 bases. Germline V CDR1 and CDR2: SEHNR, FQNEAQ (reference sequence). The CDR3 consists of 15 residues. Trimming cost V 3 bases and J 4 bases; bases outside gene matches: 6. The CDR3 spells CASSFGTGPGTEAFF. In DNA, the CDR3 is TGTGCCAGCAGCTTTGGGACAGGGCCGGGCACTGAAGCTTTCTTT.

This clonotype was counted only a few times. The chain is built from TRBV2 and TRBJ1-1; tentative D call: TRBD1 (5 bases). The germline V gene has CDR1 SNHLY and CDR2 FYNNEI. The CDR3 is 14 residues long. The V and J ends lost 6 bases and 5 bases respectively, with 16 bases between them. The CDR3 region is CASRGVVAATEAFF. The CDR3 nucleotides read TGTGCCAGCAGGGGGGTTGTGGCGGCAACTGAAGCTTTCTTT.

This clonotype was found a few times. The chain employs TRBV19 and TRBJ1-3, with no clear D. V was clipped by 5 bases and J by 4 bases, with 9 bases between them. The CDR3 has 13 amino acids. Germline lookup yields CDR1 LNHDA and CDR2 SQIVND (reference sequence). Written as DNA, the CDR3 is TGTGCCAGTAGTGCACTAAACGGAAACACCATATATTTT. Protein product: CASSALNGNTIYF.

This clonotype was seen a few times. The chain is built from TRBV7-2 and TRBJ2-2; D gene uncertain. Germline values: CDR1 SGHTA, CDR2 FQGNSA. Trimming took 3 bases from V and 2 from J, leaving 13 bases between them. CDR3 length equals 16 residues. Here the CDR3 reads CASSLVLAVNTGELFF. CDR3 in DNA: TGTGCCAGCAGCTTGGTGCTCGCGGTAAACACCGGGGAGCTGTTTTTT.

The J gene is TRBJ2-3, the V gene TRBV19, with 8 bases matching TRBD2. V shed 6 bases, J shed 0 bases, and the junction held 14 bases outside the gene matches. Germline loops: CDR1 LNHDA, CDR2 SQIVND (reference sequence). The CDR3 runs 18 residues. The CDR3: CASSGGSGGTPSTDTQYF. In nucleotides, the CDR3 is TGTGCCAGTAGCGGGGGGAGCGGGGGAACGCCTAGCACAGATACGCAGTATTTT.

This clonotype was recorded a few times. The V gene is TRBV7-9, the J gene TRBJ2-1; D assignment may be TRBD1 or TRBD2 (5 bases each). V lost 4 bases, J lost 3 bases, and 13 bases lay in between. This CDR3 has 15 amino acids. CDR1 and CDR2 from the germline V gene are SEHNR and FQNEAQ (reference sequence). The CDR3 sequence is CASSSSRGVYNEQFF. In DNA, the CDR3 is TGTGCCAGCAGCTCTTCGAGGGGTGTCTACAATGAGCAGTTCTTC.

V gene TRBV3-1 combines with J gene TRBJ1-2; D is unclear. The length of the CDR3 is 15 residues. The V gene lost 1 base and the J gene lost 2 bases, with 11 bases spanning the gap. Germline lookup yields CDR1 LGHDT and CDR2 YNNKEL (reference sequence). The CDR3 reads CASSQGQARNYGYTF. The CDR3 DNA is TGTGCCAGCAGCCAAGGTCAGGCTAGGAACTATGGCTACACCTTC.

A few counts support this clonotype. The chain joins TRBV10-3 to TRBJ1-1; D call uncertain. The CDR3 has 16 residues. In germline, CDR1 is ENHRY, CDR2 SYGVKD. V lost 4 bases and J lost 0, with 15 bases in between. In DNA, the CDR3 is TGTGCCATCAGTGGAATGGGAGTCCCAATGAACACTGAAGCTTTCTTT. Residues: CAISGMGVPMNTEAFF.

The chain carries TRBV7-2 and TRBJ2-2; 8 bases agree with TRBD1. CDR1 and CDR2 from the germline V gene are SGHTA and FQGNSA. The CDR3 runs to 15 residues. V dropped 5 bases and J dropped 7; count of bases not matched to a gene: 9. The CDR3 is CASSLTGGLGGELFF. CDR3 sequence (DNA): TGTGCCAGCAGCCTCACAGGGGGTCTGGGCGGGGAGCTGTTTTTT.

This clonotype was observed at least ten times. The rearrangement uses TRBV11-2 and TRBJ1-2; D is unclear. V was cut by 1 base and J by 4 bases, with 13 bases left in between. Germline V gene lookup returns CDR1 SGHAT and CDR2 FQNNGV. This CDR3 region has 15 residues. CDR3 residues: CASSLGGRASYGYTF. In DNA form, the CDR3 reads TGTGCCAGCAGCTTAGGAGGGAGAGCCAGCTATGGCTACACCTTC.

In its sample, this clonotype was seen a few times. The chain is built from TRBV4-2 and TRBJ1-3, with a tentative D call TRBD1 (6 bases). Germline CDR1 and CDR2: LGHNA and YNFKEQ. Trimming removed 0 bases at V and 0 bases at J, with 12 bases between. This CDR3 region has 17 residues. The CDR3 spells CASSQEGTRLSGNTIYF. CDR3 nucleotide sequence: TGTGCCAGCAGCCAAGAGGGGACAAGGCTCTCTGGAAACACCATATATTTT.

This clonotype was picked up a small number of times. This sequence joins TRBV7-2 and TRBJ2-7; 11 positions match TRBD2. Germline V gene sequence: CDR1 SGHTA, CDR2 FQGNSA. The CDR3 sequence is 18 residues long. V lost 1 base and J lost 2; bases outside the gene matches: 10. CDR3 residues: CASSLESLAGGTPYEQYF. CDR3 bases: TGTGCCAGCAGCTTAGAATCTCTAGCGGGGGGCACCCCCTACGAGCAGTACTTC.

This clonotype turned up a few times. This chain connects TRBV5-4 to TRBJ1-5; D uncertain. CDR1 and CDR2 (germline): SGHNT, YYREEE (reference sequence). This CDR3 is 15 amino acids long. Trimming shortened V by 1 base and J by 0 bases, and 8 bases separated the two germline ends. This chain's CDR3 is CASSLHRNSNQPQHF. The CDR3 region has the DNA TGTGCCAGCAGCTTGCATCGAAATAGCAATCAGCCCCAGCATTTT. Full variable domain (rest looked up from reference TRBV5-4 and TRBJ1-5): ETGVTQSPTHLIKTRGQQVTLRCSSQSGHNTVSWYQQALGQGPQFIFQYYREEENGRGNFPPRFSGLQFPNYSSELNVNALELDDSALYLCASSLHRNSNQPQHFGDGTRLSIL.

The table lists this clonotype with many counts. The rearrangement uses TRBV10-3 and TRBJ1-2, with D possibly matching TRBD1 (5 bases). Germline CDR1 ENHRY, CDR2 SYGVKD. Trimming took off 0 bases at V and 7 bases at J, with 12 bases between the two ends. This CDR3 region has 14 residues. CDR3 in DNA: TGTGCCATCAGTGAGTCTTTCCAGGGAACTGGCTACACCTTC. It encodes CAISESFQGTGYTF.

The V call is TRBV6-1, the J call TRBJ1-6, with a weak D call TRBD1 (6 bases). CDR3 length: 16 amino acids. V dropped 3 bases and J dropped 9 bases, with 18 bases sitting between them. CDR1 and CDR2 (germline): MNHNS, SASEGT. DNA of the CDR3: TGTGCCAGCAGTGAGACCGGGGGCGAGATCGGTTCACCCCTCCACTTT. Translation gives CASSETGGEIGSPLHF.

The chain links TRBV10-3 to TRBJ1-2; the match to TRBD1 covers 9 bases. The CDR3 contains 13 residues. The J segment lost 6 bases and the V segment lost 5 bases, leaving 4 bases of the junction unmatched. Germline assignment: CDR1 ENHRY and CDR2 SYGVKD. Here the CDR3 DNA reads TGTGCCATCAGTAAGGGACAGGGTCATGGCTACACCTTC. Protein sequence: CAISKGQGHGYTF.